The clone carrying this T cell receptor beta chain was counted once. These data are taken from a study of blood T cell repertoires in COVID-19. Data came from immunoSEQ multiplex PCR; TCRdb stores just in-frame clones and leaves some out. The table has 84,000 or so clones, 80% to 90% seen once. V was shortened by 2 bases and J by 2 bases, with 11 bases between the two germline ends. The V gene's germline CDR1 is SGHTA and CDR2 FQGTGA. The CDR3 runs to 15 residues. V usage is TRBV7-3 and J usage is TRBJ2-3; possible D gene TRBD1, 5 bases. This TCR was sampled from a woman of 80 years or more with acute or convalescent COVID-19. Sequencing input: peripheral blood. The CDR3: CASSLQGSFTDTQYF. CDR3 DNA sequence: TGTGCCAGCAGCTTACAGGGCTCCTTCACAGATACGCAGTATTTT.